This is a list of T cell receptor beta chains from one sample in a study of blood T cell repertoires in COVID-19. Sequencing was performed with immunoSEQ multiplex PCR; in TCRdb, only in-frame clones are kept and a portion is missing. This sample has about 220,000 clones, with roughly 90% found just once. Material: peripheral blood. The source of these receptors is a young man who had recovered from COVID-19. CDR3s include the opening cysteine and the closing phenylalanine or tryptophan. D genes are given only for firm matches. Clone size is shown for a subset of rows, as once, few, many or a class of expanded clone.

TRBJ2-3,TRBD2,TRBV7-2,.,TGTGCCAGCAGCTTAGTGCGGGGGAGTACAGATACGCAGTATTTT,CASSLVRGSTDTQYF
TRBJ2-3,TRBD1,TRBV6-5,once,TGTGCCAGCAGAACCGGGACAGGGGTGGGTACGCAGTATTTT,CASRTGTGVGTQYF
TRBJ2-1,.,TRBV24-1,.,TGTGCCACCAGTGATTTGGAGGGGGTAAGAAATGAGCAGTTCTTC,CATSDLEGVRNEQFF
TRBJ2-4,TRBD1,TRBV5-1,.,TGCGCCAGCAGGCCCGGACAGGGGAAAAACATTCAGTACTTC,CASRPGQGKNIQYF
TRBJ1-1,TRBD1,TRBV9,.,TGTGCCAGCAGCACATTGGGACAGGGGCCCACTGAAGCTTTCTTT,CASSTLGQGPTEAFF
TRBJ2-1,.,TRBV18,.,TGTGCCAGCTCACCCACCGGGAGCCTCAATCAGTTCTTC,CASSPTGSLNQFF
TRBJ1-2,.,TRBV4-3,.,TGCGCCAGCAGCCAACACGACAGGAGCTATGGCTACACCTTC,CASSQHDRSYGYTF
TRBJ1-4,.,TRBV10-1,once,TGCGCCAGCAGCGAAGACAGCTATAATGAAAAACTGTTTTTT,CASSEDSYNEKLFF
TRBJ1-2,.,TRBV5-4,.,TGTGCCAGCAGCTTGACAGGGTATGGCTACACCTTC,CASSLTGYGYTF
TRBJ2-1,.,TRBV7-9,.,TGTGCCAGCAGCTTGACTCTGGGTGAGCAGTTCTTC,CASSLTLGEQFF
TRBJ2-2,TRBD2,TRBV7-9,.,TGTGCCAGCAGCTTCCTAGCGGGGGGGGACACCGGGGAGCTGTTTTTT,CASSFLAGGDTGELFF
TRBJ2-7,.,TRBV27,.,TGTGCCAGCAGTCCCCGACTAGGAACCCTCTCCGAGCAGTACTTC,CASSPRLGTLSEQYF
TRBJ1-1,.,TRBV29-1,.,TGCAGCGTTCACATCGGCGGTGGAACTGAAGCTTTCTTT,CSVHIGGGTEAFF
TRBJ2-7,.,TRBV5-4,.,TGTGCCAGCAGCTTGGGAGCACTGAGCTCCTACGAGCAGTACTTC,CASSLGALSSYEQYF
TRBJ1-4,.,TRBV9,once,TGTGCCAGCAGCGTAATGGACAGAAGTGAAAAACTGTTTTTT,CASSVMDRSEKLFF
TRBJ1-1,.,TRBV6-2/TRBV6-3,.,TGTGCCAGCAGTAAAGGACGGGAGGGGACTGAAGCTTTCTTT,CASSKGREGTEAFF
TRBJ2-7,.,TRBV10-3,few,TGTGCCATCAGTGCTGGCCTGCAAAGGTCAGGGATAGATCAGTACTTC,CAISAGLQRSGIDQYF
TRBJ2-3,TRBD2,TRBV6-5,few,TGTGCCAGCAGTTGGCAGCGGGGAAACACAGATACGCAGTATTTT,CASSWQRGNTDTQYF
TRBJ1-2,.,TRBV30,.,TGTGCCTGGAGTGTAGGGGGATATGACTATGGCTACACCTTC,CAWSVGGYDYGYTF
TRBJ1-1,.,TRBV5-1,.,TGCGCCAGCAGCCCTAGAACACAGGGAAAGGACACTGAAGCTTTCTTT,CASSPRTQGKDTEAFF
TRBJ1-2,.,TRBV10-3,.,TGTGCCATCAGTGAGGGAAGGGGCTATGGCTACACCTTC,CAISEGRGYGYTF
TRBJ2-5,TRBD2,TRBV11-3,.,TGTGCCAGCAGCCAGCGGGGGGGCCAAGAGACCCAGTACTTC,CASSQRGGQETQYF
TRBJ1-2,.,TRBV25-1,.,TGTGCCAGCAGTGGGATCTTATCAGGGGTCGGCTACACCTTC,CASSGILSGVGYTF
TRBJ1-5,.,TRBV18,.,TGTGCCAGCCTGCCCCTCCGGGAGGGCAATCAGCCCCAGCATTTT,CASLPLREGNQPQHF
TRBJ2-7,TRBD2,TRBV9,.,TGTGCCAGCAGCTTGGGGAGCGGGGGCCACTCCTACGAGCAGTACTTC,CASSLGSGGHSYEQYF
TRBJ1-3,.,TRBV7-9,.,TGTGCCAGCAGCTTAAAAGGGGGAGGAAACACCATATATTTT,CASSLKGGGNTIYF
TRBJ1-1,.,TRBV19,once,TGTAAGTCACAACTGAACACTGAAGCTTTCTTT,CKSQLNTEAFF
TRBJ2-7,.,TRBV6-5,few,TGTGCCAGCAGTTACGGCGGGCTCCTCGAGCAGTACTTC,CASSYGGLLEQYF
TRBJ1-5,TRBD1,TRBV30,.,TGTGCCTGGAGGGACAGGTATAGCAATCAGCCCCAGCATTTT,CAWRDRYSNQPQHF
TRBJ2-1,TRBD2,TRBV7-2,.,TGTGCCAGCAGTTCCCCCGGGACTAGCGGGGGGTCAACCTACAATGAGCAGTTCTTC,CASSSPGTSGGSTYNEQFF
TRBJ1-2,.,TRBV7-9,.,TGTGCCAGCAGCCCCGGACAGCTCCCCTATGGCTACACCTTC,CASSPGQLPYGYTF
TRBJ2-3,TRBD2,TRBV10-3,.,TGTGCCAGCGGCGGGGGGGTAATAGATACGCAGTATTTT,CASGGGVIDTQYF
TRBJ1-2,.,TRBV6-2/TRBV6-3,.,TGTGCCAGCAGTTACCCCCACCGCAGGGTAGGGGGAGGCTACACCTTC,CASSYPHRRVGGGYTF
TRBJ1-2,TRBD1,TRBV19,.,TGTGCCAGTAGTATGGAAGGGGGCGTATTCTATGGCTACACCTTC,CASSMEGGVFYGYTF
TRBJ2-3,TRBD2,TRBV30,.,TGTGCCTGGAGTATTAGCGGGGGGCCCACAGATACGCAGTATTTT,CAWSISGGPTDTQYF
TRBJ1-2,.,TRBV11-2,.,TGTGCCAGCAGTTCCAACAGCGGTGGAGTTTATGGCTACACCTTC,CASSSNSGGVYGYTF
TRBJ2-7,TRBD1,TRBV6-1,.,TGTGCCAGCAGTGAAGTGAGGGACAGGGTTTCTAACATATACGAGCAGTACTTC,CASSEVRDRVSNIYEQYF
TRBJ2-1,.,TRBV19,.,TGTGCCAGTTTTTCTAGAGAGTACAATGAGCAGTTCTTC,CASFSREYNEQFF
TRBJ1-3,.,TRBV4-1,.,TGCGCCAGCAGCCAAGTGGGAGCGGGGGGCACCACCATATATTTT,CASSQVGAGGTTIYF
TRBJ1-2,.,TRBV2,.,TGTGCCAGCAGTGAAGTCACAGAGAACTATGGCTACACCTTC,CASSEVTENYGYTF
TRBJ2-1,.,TRBV6-5,.,TGTGCCAGCAGTTATGGGCCAGGGCAGTTCTTC,CASSYGPGQFF
TRBJ2-3,.,TRBV7-9,.,TGTGCCAGCAGCTTAGGACTAAGCACAGATACGCAGTATTTT,CASSLGLSTDTQYF
TRBJ1-4,.,TRBV12-3/TRBV12-4,few,TGTGCCAGCACGGGGGGCGCACGTGAAAAACTGTTTTTT,CASTGGAREKLFF